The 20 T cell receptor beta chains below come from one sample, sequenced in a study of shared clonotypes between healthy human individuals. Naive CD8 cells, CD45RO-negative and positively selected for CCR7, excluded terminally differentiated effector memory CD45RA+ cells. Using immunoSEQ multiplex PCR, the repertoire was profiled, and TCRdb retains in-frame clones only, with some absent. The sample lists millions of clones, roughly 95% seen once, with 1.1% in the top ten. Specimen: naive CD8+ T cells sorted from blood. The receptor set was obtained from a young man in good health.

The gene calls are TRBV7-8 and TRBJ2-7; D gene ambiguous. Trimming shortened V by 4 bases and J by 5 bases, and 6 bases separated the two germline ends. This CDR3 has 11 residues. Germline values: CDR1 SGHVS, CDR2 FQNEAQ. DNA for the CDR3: TGTGCCAGCAGCTCGAGTAACGAGCAGTACTTC. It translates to CASSSSNEQYF.

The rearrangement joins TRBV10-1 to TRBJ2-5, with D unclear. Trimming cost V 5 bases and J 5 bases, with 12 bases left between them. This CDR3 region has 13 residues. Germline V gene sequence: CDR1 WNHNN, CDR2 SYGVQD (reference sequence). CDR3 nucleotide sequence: TGCGCCAGCAGTTGGGAACCGAAGGAGACCCAGTACTTC. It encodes CASSWEPKETQYF.

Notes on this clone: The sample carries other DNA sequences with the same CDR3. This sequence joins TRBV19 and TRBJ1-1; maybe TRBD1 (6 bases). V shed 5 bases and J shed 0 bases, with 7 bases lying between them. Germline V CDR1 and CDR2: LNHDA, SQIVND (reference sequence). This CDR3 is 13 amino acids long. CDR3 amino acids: CASSQGLNTEAFF. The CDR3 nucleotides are TGTGCCAGTAGTCAGGGGTTGAACACTGAAGCTTTCTTT. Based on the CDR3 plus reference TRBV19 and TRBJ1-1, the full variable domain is DGGITQSPKYLFRKEGQNVTLSCEQNLNHDAMYWYRQDPGQGLRLIYYSQIVNDFQKGDIAEGYSVSREKKESFPLTVTSAQKNPTAFYLCASSQGLNTEAFFGQGTRLTVV.

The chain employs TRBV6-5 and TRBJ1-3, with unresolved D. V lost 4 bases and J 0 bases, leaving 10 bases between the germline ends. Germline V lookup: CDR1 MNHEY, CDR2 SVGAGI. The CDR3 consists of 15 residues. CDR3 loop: CASSSSLSSGNTIYF. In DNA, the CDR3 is TGTGCCAGCAGTTCCAGTCTCTCCTCTGGAAACACCATATATTTT.

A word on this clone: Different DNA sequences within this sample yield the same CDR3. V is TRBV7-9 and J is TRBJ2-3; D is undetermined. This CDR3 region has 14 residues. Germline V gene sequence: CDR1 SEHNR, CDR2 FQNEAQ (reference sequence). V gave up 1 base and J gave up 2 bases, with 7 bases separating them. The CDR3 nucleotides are TGTGCCAGCAGCTTAGAACCTGTCACAGATACGCAGTATTTT. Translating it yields CASSLEPVTDTQYF.

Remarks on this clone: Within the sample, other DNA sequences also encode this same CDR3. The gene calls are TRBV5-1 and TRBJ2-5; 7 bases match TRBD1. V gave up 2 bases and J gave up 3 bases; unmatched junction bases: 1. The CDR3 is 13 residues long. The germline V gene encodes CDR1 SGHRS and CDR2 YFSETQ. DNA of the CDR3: TGCGCCAGCAGCTTCGGGACAGAAGAGACCCAGTACTTC. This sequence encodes CASSFGTEETQYF. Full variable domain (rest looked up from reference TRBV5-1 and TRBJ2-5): KAGVTQTPRYLIKTRGQQVTLSCSPISGHRSVSWYQQTPGQGLQFLFEYFSETQRNKGNFPGRFSGRQFSNSRSEMNVSTLELGDSALYLCASSFGTEETQYFGPGTRLLVL.

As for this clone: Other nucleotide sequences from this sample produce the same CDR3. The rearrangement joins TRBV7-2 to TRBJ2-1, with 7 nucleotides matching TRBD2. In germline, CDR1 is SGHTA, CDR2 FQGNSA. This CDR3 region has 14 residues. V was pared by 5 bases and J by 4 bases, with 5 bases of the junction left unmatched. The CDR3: CASSLLADYNEQFF. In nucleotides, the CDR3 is TGTGCCAGCAGCCTGCTAGCGGATTACAATGAGCAGTTCTTC.

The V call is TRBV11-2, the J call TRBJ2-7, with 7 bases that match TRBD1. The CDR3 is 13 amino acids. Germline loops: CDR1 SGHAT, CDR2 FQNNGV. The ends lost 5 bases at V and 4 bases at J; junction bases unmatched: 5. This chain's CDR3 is CASSHSQGYEQYF. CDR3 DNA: TGTGCCAGCAGCCACTCACAGGGGTACGAGCAGTACTTC.

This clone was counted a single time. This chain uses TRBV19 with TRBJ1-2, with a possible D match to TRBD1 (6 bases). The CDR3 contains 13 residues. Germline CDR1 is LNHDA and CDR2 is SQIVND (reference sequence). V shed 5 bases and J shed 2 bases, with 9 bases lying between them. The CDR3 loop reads CASSHRDNYGYTF. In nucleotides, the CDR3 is TGTGCCAGTAGTCACAGGGACAACTATGGCTACACCTTC.

The CDR3 DNA sequence: TGTGCCAGCAGGAGCGGACCTGAAAAACTGTTTTTT. Translation: CASRSGPEKLFF. The gene calls are TRBV25-1 and TRBJ1-4; D uncertain. Trimming removed 6 bases from V and 7 bases from J, with 9 bases in between. The CDR3 contains 12 residues. The germline V gene has CDR1 MGHDK and CDR2 SYGVNS.

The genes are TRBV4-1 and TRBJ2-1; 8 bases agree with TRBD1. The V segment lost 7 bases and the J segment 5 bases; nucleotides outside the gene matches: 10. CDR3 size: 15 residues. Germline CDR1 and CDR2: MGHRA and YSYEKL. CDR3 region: CASTRTGGGHNEQFF. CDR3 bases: TGCGCCAGCACCAGAACAGGGGGTGGGCACAATGAGCAGTTCTTC.

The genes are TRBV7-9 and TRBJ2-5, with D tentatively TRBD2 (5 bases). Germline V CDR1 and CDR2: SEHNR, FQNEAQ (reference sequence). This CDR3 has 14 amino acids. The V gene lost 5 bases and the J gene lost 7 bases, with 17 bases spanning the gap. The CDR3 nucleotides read TGTGCCAGCAGCCCACCCCCCACCAGCGGGACCCAGTACTTC. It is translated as CASSPPPTSGTQYF.

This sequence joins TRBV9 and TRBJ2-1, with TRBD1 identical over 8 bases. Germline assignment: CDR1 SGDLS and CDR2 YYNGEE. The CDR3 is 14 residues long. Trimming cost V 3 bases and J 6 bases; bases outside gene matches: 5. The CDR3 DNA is TGTGCCAGCAGCGCTGGACAGGGTGCCAATGAGCAGTTCTTC. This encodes CASSAGQGANEQFF. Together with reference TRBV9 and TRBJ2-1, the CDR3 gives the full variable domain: DSGVTQTPKHLITATGQRVTLRCSPRSGDLSVYWYQQSLDQGLQFLIQYYNGEERAKGNILERFSAQQFPDLHSELNLSSLELGDSALYFCASSAGQGANEQFFGPGTRLTVL.

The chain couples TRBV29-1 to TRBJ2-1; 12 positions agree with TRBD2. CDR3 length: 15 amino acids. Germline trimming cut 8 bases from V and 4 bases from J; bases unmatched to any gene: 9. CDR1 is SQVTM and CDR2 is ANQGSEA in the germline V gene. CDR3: CSLLAGGPDYNEQFF. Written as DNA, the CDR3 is TGCAGCCTCCTAGCGGGAGGGCCGGATTACAATGAGCAGTTCTTC.

Written as DNA, the CDR3 is TGTGCCAGCGGGAATAAACAGGGACACACTGAAGCTTTCTTT. This encodes CASGNKQGHTEAFF. The chain is built from TRBV6-1 and TRBJ1-1, with a possible D match to TRBD1 (6 bases). The CDR3 is 14 amino acids. Trimming stripped 8 bases from V and 3 bases from J, with 16 bases between. Germline V CDR1 and CDR2: MNHNS, SASEGT.

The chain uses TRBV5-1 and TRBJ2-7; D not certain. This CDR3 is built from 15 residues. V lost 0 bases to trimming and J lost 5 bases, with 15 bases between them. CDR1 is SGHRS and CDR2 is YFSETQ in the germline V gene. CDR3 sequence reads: CASSLGPYLVDEQYF. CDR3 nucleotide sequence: TGCGCCAGCAGCTTGGGCCCATACTTAGTGGACGAGCAGTACTTC.

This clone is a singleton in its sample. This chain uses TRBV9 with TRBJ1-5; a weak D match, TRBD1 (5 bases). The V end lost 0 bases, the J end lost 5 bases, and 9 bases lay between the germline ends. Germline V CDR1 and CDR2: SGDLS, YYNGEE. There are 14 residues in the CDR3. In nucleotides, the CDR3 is TGTGCCAGCAGCGTAGCAGGGTTGGATCAGCCCCAGCATTTT. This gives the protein CASSVAGLDQPQHF.

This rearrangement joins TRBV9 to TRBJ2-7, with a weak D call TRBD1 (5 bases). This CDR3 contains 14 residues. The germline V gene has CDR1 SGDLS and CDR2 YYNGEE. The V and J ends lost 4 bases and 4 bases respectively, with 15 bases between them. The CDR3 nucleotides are TGTGCCAGCAGCCCATATTCGACAGATTACGAGCAGTACTTC. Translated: CASSPYSTDYEQYF.

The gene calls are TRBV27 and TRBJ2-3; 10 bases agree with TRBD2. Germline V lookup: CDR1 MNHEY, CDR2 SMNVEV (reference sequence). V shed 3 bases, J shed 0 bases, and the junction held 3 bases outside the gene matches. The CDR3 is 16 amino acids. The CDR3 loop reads CASSFATSGSTDTQYF. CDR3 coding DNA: TGTGCCAGCAGTTTCGCGACTAGCGGGAGCACAGATACGCAGTATTTT.

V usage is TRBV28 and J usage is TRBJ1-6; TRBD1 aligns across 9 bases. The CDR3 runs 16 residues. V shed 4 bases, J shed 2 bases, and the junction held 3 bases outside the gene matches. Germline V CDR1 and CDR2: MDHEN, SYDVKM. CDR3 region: CASSSTGGAYNSPLHF. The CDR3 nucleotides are TGTGCCAGCAGTTCAACAGGGGGCGCCTATAATTCACCCCTCCACTTT.